This T cell receptor (beta chain) derives from a study of cytomegalovirus exposure and HLA in healthy donors. Notes on the study in general: In vitro work confirmed that a few CMV-associated chains recognize CMV antigens. In a later analysis, an Asian-associated ancestry cluster reportedly showed fewer N-insertions than the 666-donor mean.

PCR amplification relied on 60 Vbeta primers (plus 13 Jbeta primers). Sequencing was performed with immunoSEQ multiplex PCR; in TCRdb, only in-frame clones are kept and a portion is missing. The table shows 150,000 to 200,000 clones, with about 75% occurring only once. About this clone: The target antigen is unknown.

In nominal health when sampled, donors likely had unrecorded immune exposures nonetheless. The CDR3 is 14 amino acids. CDR1 SNHLY and CDR2 FYNNEI come from the germline V gene. Sequencing used PBMCs. V is TRBV2 and J is TRBJ2-5; the D gene is possibly TRBD2 (6 bases). TRBJ2-7 matches the DNA end more closely, so the J call is doubtful. The sequence derives from a woman in her 50s in good health and CMV-seropositive. CDR3 region: CASREGPPWNEQYF. The CDR3 bases are TGTGCCAGCAGGGAGGGCCCTCCTTGGAACGAGCAGTACTTC.